These 30 T cell receptor beta chains originate from one sample sequenced in a study of post-analysis software for immune sequencing data. General study points: Five or six TRBV segments were significantly more frequent in patients than in controls. TRBV5-6, TRBV5-1 and TRBV20-1 were among these segments.

The antigens for these receptors are not known. The TCR beta cDNA libraries contained unique molecular identifiers. One entry per CDR3 protein results from TCRdb running MiXCR on the PCR reads. Of roughly 600,000 distinct CDR3 sequences in the sample, around 47% are singletons; the top ten hold under 2%. The sequencing input was blood. The receptors were gathered from a girl aged 5-17 years with multiple sclerosis.

V usage is TRBV10-2 and J usage is TRBJ1-4, with TRBD1 as a possible D gene (6 bases). The CDR3 spans 15 residues. Trimming cost V 4 bases and J 3 bases, with 12 bases left between them. The germline CDR1 and CDR2 sequences are WSHSY and SAAADI. This CDR3 is CASSGGALANEKLFF. The CDR3 DNA reads as TGCGCCAGCAGTGGGGGGGCTCTGGCTAATGAAAAACTGTTTTTT.

This clonotype was seen at least ten times. This rearrangement joins TRBV20-1 to TRBJ2-7, with 9 bases aligning to TRBD2. The CDR3 is 14 residues long. V trimming: 5 bases; J trimming: 7 bases; junction bases outside the gene matches: 12. The V gene's germline CDR1 is DFQATT and CDR2 SNEGSKA (reference sequence). As DNA, the CDR3 is TGCAGTGCTGGGTTGACTAGCGGCCTTAGGGAGCAGTACTTC. This sequence encodes CSAGLTSGLREQYF.

This clonotype has more than one count but fewer than ten. The CDR3 coding sequence is TGCAGTGCTCCCCAGCTCGGCACAGATACGCAGTATTTT. It specifies CSAPQLGTDTQYF. The V gene is TRBV20-1, the J gene TRBJ2-3; no clear D. From germline, CDR1 is DFQATT and CDR2 SNEGSKA (reference sequence). The CDR3 length is 13 residues. V shed 5 bases and J shed 1 base, with 10 bases lying between them.

This chain links TRBV4-1 with TRBJ1-5; the D gene is possibly TRBD1 (6 bases). CDR3 length: 14 residues. The ends were cut back, 5 bases at V and 6 bases at J, with 14 bases in the middle. Germline V gene sequence: CDR1 MGHRA, CDR2 YSYEKL. CDR3 protein: CASSDKQGSQPQHF. CDR3 sequence (DNA): TGCGCCAGCAGCGACAAACAGGGATCTCAGCCCCAGCATTTT.

The chain recombines TRBV12-3 or TRBV12-4 with TRBJ1-1; D is possibly TRBD1 (5 bases). This CDR3 spans 16 amino acids. Trimming stripped 6 bases from V and 0 bases from J, with 17 bases between. CDR3 DNA: TGTGCCAGCAGCCCCGAGGGGCTCTCTATGAACACTGAAGCTTTCTTT. Residues: CASSPEGLSMNTEAFF.

In this sample, this clonotype turned up many times. The J gene is TRBJ2-7, the V gene TRBV7-6, with TRBD1 matching over 9 bases. The V segment lost 1 base and the J segment 8 bases; nucleotides outside the gene matches: 3. Looked up from germline, CDR1 is SGHVS and CDR2 is FNYEAQ. This CDR3 region has 13 residues. The CDR3 DNA reads TGTGCCAGCAGCTTAGAGGGACAGGGTAAGCAGTACTTC. Amino acids: CASSLEGQGKQYF.

The chain is built from TRBV9 and TRBJ2-1, with TRBD2 matching over 8 bases. The V gene's germline CDR1 is SGDLS and CDR2 YYNGEE. The CDR3 runs to 15 residues. Germline trimming cut 0 bases from V and 8 bases from J; bases unmatched to any gene: 7. CDR3 DNA sequence: TGTGCCAGCAGCGTAGTGGAGCGGGAGACGGATGAGCAGTTCTTC. Translating it yields CASSVVERETDEQFF.

The chain carries TRBV25-1 and TRBJ2-1; 10 nucleotides agree with TRBD1. V lost 10 bases to trimming and J lost 6 bases; unmatched junction nucleotides: 6. The CDR3 consists of 13 residues. Germline CDR1 and CDR2: MGHDK and SYGVNS. The CDR3 here is CATRQGAGNEQFF. CDR3 nucleotide sequence: TGTGCCACCAGACAGGGGGCTGGCAATGAGCAGTTCTTC.

V usage is TRBV5-1 and J usage is TRBJ2-1, with TRBD2 identical over 12 bases. This CDR3 comprises 15 residues. Germline V gene lookup returns CDR1 SGHRS and CDR2 YFSETQ. The CDR3 DNA reads as TGCGTCCTGATGGACGGCCTAGCGGGAGGGAATGAGCAGTTCTTC. This sequence encodes CVLMDGLAGGNEQFF.

The rearrangement uses TRBV7-2 and TRBJ1-6; D may be TRBD1 (6 bases). Germline V gene data show CDR1 as SGHTA and CDR2 as FQGNSA. V was pared by 4 bases and J by 7 bases, with 20 bases between. The CDR3 has 17 amino acids. The CDR3 region is CASSWSVGAGKNSPLHF. The CDR3 DNA reads TGTGCCAGCAGCTGGTCCGTGGGGGCAGGGAAAAATTCACCCCTCCACTTT.

This clonotype came up a few times. The chain couples TRBV7-2 to TRBJ2-1; 14 nucleotides align to TRBD2. The CDR3 is 15 residues long. Germline CDR1 is SGHTA and CDR2 is FQGNSA. V shed 4 bases and J 9 bases; nucleotides not matched to a gene: 5. The CDR3 reads CASSWGLAGVLEQFF. In DNA form, the CDR3 reads TGTGCCAGCAGCTGGGGACTAGCGGGAGTGCTTGAGCAGTTCTTC.

The V and J genes are TRBV27 and TRBJ1-6; a weak D match, TRBD1 (5 bases). The length of the CDR3 is 16 residues. The V gene lost 7 bases and the J gene lost 7 bases, with 20 bases spanning the gap. Germline CDR1 and CDR2: MNHEY and SMNVEV (reference sequence). The CDR3 loop is CASTLSLTHRNSPLHF. CDR3 DNA: TGTGCCAGCACCCTTAGCCTAACTCACAGGAATTCACCCCTCCACTTT.

The chain is built from TRBV29-1 and TRBJ2-1; perhaps TRBD1 as D (6 bases). The V gene's germline CDR1 is SQVTM and CDR2 ANQGSEA. The CDR3 extends over 18 amino acids. V dropped 2 bases and J dropped 0 bases, with 20 bases sitting between them. The CDR3 spells CSVESPPDGRGSYNEQFF. CDR3 DNA sequence: TGCAGCGTTGAAAGCCCCCCGGACGGCAGGGGCTCCTACAATGAGCAGTTCTTC.

The V gene is TRBV20-1, the J gene TRBJ2-5; the match to TRBD1 covers 8 bases. The germline CDR1 and CDR2 sequences are DFQATT and SNEGSKA (reference sequence). The CDR3 consists of 15 residues. With 3 bases clipped from V and 2 bases from J, the junction kept 8 bases outside the gene matches. This CDR3 reads CSARSVGQEQETQYF. As DNA, the CDR3 is TGCAGTGCTAGGTCAGTGGGACAGGAGCAAGAGACCCAGTACTTC.

The chain has TRBV10-3 and TRBJ2-1; D gene uncertain. The tail of the sequence fits TRBJ2-7 better, so the J call may be wrong. Per germline, CDR1 ENHRY and CDR2 SYGVKD. The length of the CDR3 is 13 residues. The CDR3 spells CAREQLVYNEQYF. CDR3 nucleotides: TGTGCCCGAGAGCAGCTGGTATACAATGAGCAGTACTTC.

This clonotype was counted a single time. The gene calls are TRBV29-1 and TRBJ1-1; D unclear. Trimming left V 4 bases short and J 7 bases short, with 13 bases between. CDR1 and CDR2 (germline): SQVTM, ANQGSEA. CDR3 size: 12 residues. CDR3 nucleotides: TGCAGCGTTGGTGGGAAAACCATTGAAGCTTTCTTT. Translation gives CSVGGKTIEAFF.

This clonotype was found many times. The chain employs TRBV12-3 or TRBV12-4 and TRBJ2-2; D unresolved. V was shortened by 1 base and J by 0 bases, with 3 bases between the two germline ends. This CDR3 has 14 amino acids. The CDR3, as DNA: TGTGCCAGCAGTTTAGGGGCGAACACCGGGGAGCTGTTTTTT. Translating it yields CASSLGANTGELFF.

The chain is built from TRBV5-1 and TRBJ2-3, with a tentative D call TRBD2 (7 bases). Germline CDR1 is SGHRS and CDR2 is YFSETQ. Deletions cut 7 bases from V and 0 bases from J, with 15 bases between. This CDR3 spans 15 amino acids. The CDR3, as DNA: TGCGCCAGCGGGACTACAGGGTATAGCACAGATACGCAGTATTTT. Translated: CASGTTGYSTDTQYF. Based on the CDR3 plus reference TRBV5-1 and TRBJ2-3, the full variable domain is KAGVTQTPRYLIKTRGQQVTLSCSPISGHRSVSWYQQTPGQGLQFLFEYFSETQRNKGNFPGRFSGRQFSNSRSEMNVSTLELGDSALYLCASGTTGYSTDTQYFGPGTRLTVL.

This clonotype was counted between two and nine times. The chain employs TRBV5-5 and TRBJ1-1; D may be TRBD1 (5 bases). CDR1 is SGHKS and CDR2 is YYEKEE in the germline V gene (reference sequence). The CDR3 loop spans 12 amino acids. The V and J ends lost 3 bases and 3 bases respectively, with 6 bases between them. In DNA form, the CDR3 reads TGTGCCAGCAGCTCGGGGGACACTGAAGCTTTCTTT. Amino acid sequence: CASSSGDTEAFF.

On this clonotype itself: A junction end diverges from the germline sequence, so it may reflect a read error. This chain links TRBV12-3 or TRBV12-4 with TRBJ2-5; D gene ambiguous. There are 14 residues in the CDR3. The CDR3 nucleotides are TGTGCCTGCAGTTCTGGGCCCTCCCAGTTGGAGCAGTACTTC. It specifies CACSSGPSQLEQYF.

The sample holds a few counts of this clonotype. The chain employs TRBV6-5 and TRBJ2-7; D not resolved. V was cut by 6 bases and J by 2 bases, with 11 bases left in between. Looked up from germline, CDR1 is MNHEY and CDR2 is SVGAGI. The CDR3 is made up of 13 amino acids. Here the CDR3 reads CASRRGSPYEQYF. CDR3 DNA: TGTGCCAGCAGGAGAGGCAGTCCCTACGAGCAGTACTTC.

This clonotype has a single count. The chain joins TRBV6-1 to TRBJ2-1; 7 bases match TRBD1. This CDR3 contains 14 residues. With 4 bases clipped from V and 5 bases from J, the junction kept 5 bases outside the gene matches. Germline CDR1 MNHNS, CDR2 SASEGT. The CDR3 reads CASSAEGQDNEQFF. DNA for the CDR3: TGTGCCAGCAGTGCGGAAGGACAGGACAATGAGCAGTTCTTC.

This clonotype was detected once. The chain combines TRBV19 with TRBJ2-4; the D gene is possibly TRBD1 (6 bases). The V end lost 6 bases, the J end lost 6 bases, and 18 bases lay between the germline ends. The CDR3 consists of 15 residues. CDR1 and CDR2 (germline): LNHDA, SQIVND (reference sequence). CDR3: CASSPPDLQGNIQYF. The DNA of the CDR3 is TGTGCCAGTAGCCCCCCGGATTTACAGGGAAACATTCAGTACTTC. Full variable domain (remainder filled in from reference TRBV19 and TRBJ2-4): DGGITQSPKYLFRKEGQNVTLSCEQNLNHDAMYWYRQDPGQGLRLIYYSQIVNDFQKGDIAEGYSVSREKKESFPLTVTSAQKNPTAFYLCASSPPDLQGNIQYFGAGTRLSVL.

J is TRBJ2-4 and V is TRBV7-8; TRBD1 matches at 9 bases. The J call may be faulty, since TRBJ2-7 better matches the DNA end. Germline CDR1 SGHVS, CDR2 FQNEAQ. This CDR3 has 15 residues. The DNA of the CDR3 is TGTGCCAGCAGCCCCTGGGACAGGGAGGTGGACGAGCAGTACTTC. Residues: CASSPWDREVDEQYF.

The genes are TRBV13 and TRBJ2-7; 8 bases align to TRBD2. The CDR3 spans 16 residues. The trim removed 6 bases at V and 1 base at J, leaving 11 bases unmatched. Germline V gene lookup returns CDR1 PRHDT and CDR2 FYEKMQ (reference sequence). The CDR3 protein is CASSWMLTSVSYEQYF. CDR3 bases: TGTGCCAGCAGTTGGATGCTGACTAGCGTATCCTACGAGCAGTACTTC.

This clonotype was counted a few times. This chain joins TRBV20-1 and TRBJ2-1, with TRBD2 matching 10 bases. The CDR3 totals 19 residues. Germline values: CDR1 DFQATT, CDR2 SNEGSKA (reference sequence). V lost 0 bases to trimming and J lost 0 bases; unmatched junction nucleotides: 11. The CDR3, as DNA: TGCAGTGCTAGAGATGGGGGTTTAGCGGGAGGTCGCTCCTACAATGAGCAGTTCTTC. As protein: CSARDGGLAGGRSYNEQFF.

The chain recombines TRBV10-3 with TRBJ2-5, with D possibly being TRBD1 (6 bases). CDR3 size: 13 residues. V lost 4 bases and J 4 bases, leaving 10 bases between the germline ends. Germline V gene lookup returns CDR1 ENHRY and CDR2 SYGVKD. For the CDR3, the DNA is TGTGCCATCAGTGGGATCAGGGGAGAGACCCAGTACTTC. It is translated as CAISGIRGETQYF.

This rearrangement joins TRBV7-2 to TRBJ2-1; 7 bases map to TRBD2. The CDR3 has 13 amino acids. Per germline, CDR1 SGHTA and CDR2 FQGNSA. Trimming removed 3 bases from V and 5 bases from J; junction bases left unmatched: 1. The CDR3, as DNA: TGTGCCAGCAGCTTCGCGGGAGACAATGAGCAGTTCTTC. Translated: CASSFAGDNEQFF.

The chain links TRBV3-1 to TRBJ2-3; D is perhaps TRBD1 (6 bases). CDR3 length: 14 residues. V lost 4 bases, J lost 4 bases, and 12 bases lay in between. Germline lookup yields CDR1 LGHDT and CDR2 YNNKEL (reference sequence). CDR3 sequence reads: CASSPSQGPDTQYF. DNA of the CDR3: TGTGCCAGCAGCCCCTCACAGGGCCCAGATACGCAGTATTTT.

This clonotype was counted a single time. This sequence joins TRBV10-3 and TRBJ2-5; 8 bases agree with TRBD2. Per germline, CDR1 ENHRY and CDR2 SYGVKD. This CDR3 is 15 amino acids long. The trim removed 3 bases at V and 0 bases at J, leaving 3 bases unmatched. The CDR3: CAISDSGGDQETQYF. Written as DNA, the CDR3 is TGTGCCATCAGTGACTCGGGGGGGGACCAAGAGACCCAGTACTTC.